The 18 T cell receptor beta chains presented below share a single source sample, sequenced in a study of regulatory T cells in long-lasting Graves disease. This sample's time point: newly diagnosed GD, antithyroid drugs for less than 3 months. Making the TCR library involved RNA that had been extracted from PBMCs. Investigators prepared the TCR beta libraries by applying iRepertoire HTBI primers and Arm-PCR of CDR3 regions. Each CDR3 protein is one row after TCRdb ran MiXCR on the multiplex PCR reads. Among more than 300,000 distinct CDR3 sequences, around 15% were seen once, and the ten largest hold just over 20%. This same sample was also part of a study on T cells in Graves' hyperthyroidism and ophthalmopathy.

This specimen was peripheral blood mononuclear cells (PBMCs), taken at new diagnosis, from a patient treated with antithyroid drugs. These receptors came from a woman aged 18 to 35 with Graves disease.

At least ten counts were recorded for this clonotype. Here the CDR3 DNA reads TGTGCCAGCATGGCTTTGTCTAGCCTAAATGAGCAGTTCTTC. Translated, it gives CASMALSSLNEQFF. The chain couples TRBV2 to TRBJ2-1; TRBD2 is a possible D gene (5 bases). The CDR3 extends over 14 amino acids. The germline V gene encodes CDR1 SNHLY and CDR2 FYNNEI. V shed 7 bases and J shed 7 bases, with 17 bases lying between them.

This clonotype was found many times. The chain links TRBV28 to TRBJ2-7; 7 bases are shared with TRBD2. Looked up from germline, CDR1 is MDHEN and CDR2 is SYDVKM. The ends lost 4 bases at V and 3 bases at J; junction bases unmatched: 6. This CDR3 spans 14 amino acids. CDR3 nucleotides: TGTGCCAGCAGTTCCATTGCGGGAGTCTACGAGCAGTACTTC. It is translated as CASSSIAGVYEQYF.

This clonotype has ten or more counts. The V call is TRBV3-1, the J call TRBJ2-5; the match to TRBD2 covers 7 bases. This CDR3 is 15 amino acids long. Germline loops: CDR1 LGHDT, CDR2 YNNKEL (reference sequence). With V trimmed by 1 base and J by 4 bases, 6 bases remained unmatched. The CDR3 protein is CASSQAPGRGETQYF. As DNA, the CDR3 is TGTGCCAGCAGCCAAGCCCCGGGGAGGGGAGAGACCCAGTACTTC.

On this clonotype itself: A much larger clone lies a single base off, so this may be a read error. The CDR3 nucleotides are TGTGCCAGCAGGATGGACAGGGTGGCCACTGAAGCTTTCTTT. This encodes CASRMDRVATEAFF. This sequence joins TRBV6-1 and TRBJ1-1; 8 bases are a match to TRBD1. Germline V lookup: CDR1 MNHNS, CDR2 SASEGT. Losses at the gene ends were 6 bases for V and 4 bases for J; bases not matched to a gene: 7. The CDR3 consists of 14 residues.

The genes are TRBV29-1 and TRBJ2-7, with 7 nucleotides matching TRBD2. Trimming removed 5 bases from V and 3 bases from J; junction bases left unmatched: 10. This CDR3 has 14 amino acids. From germline, CDR1 is SQVTM and CDR2 ANQGSEA. CDR3 DNA sequence: TGCAGCGTTCTGCCCGGGGGGAGAGACTACGAGCAGTACTTC. Translated: CSVLPGGRDYEQYF.

There are many counts of this clonotype. The chain links TRBV12-3 or TRBV12-4 to TRBJ2-7; 7 bases align to TRBD1. This CDR3 is 18 amino acids long. The trim removed 6 bases at V and 3 bases at J, leaving 20 bases unmatched. The CDR3 protein is CASRQRSQTGSLSYEQYF. The CDR3 nucleotides read TGTGCCAGCAGACAAAGATCCCAGACAGGGTCCCTCAGCTACGAGCAGTACTTC.

This clonotype was counted ten times or more. The genes are TRBV5-1 and TRBJ2-3; no firm D call. Trimming took off 0 bases at V and 1 base at J, with 9 bases between the two ends. CDR1 SGHRS and CDR2 YFSETQ come from the germline V gene. The CDR3 has 15 residues. The CDR3 here is CASSLALGGTDTQYF. The CDR3 region has the DNA TGCGCCAGCAGCTTGGCACTGGGTGGCACAGATACGCAGTATTTT.

The rearrangement uses TRBV6-2 or TRBV6-3 and TRBJ2-1; D is uncertain. The CDR3 loop spans 13 amino acids. Deletions cut 7 bases from V and 9 bases from J, with 16 bases between. Germline CDR1 is MNHEY and CDR2 is SVGEGT. This chain's CDR3 is CASKPDGPGEQFF. CDR3 nucleotide sequence: TGTGCCAGCAAGCCGGACGGACCGGGTGAGCAGTTCTTC.

This clonotype was seen at least ten times. The J gene is TRBJ1-2, the V gene TRBV5-1; D gene unclear. Germline V CDR1 and CDR2: SGHRS, YFSETQ. The CDR3 totals 14 residues. V lost 1 base, J lost 0 bases, and 7 bases lay in between. The CDR3 protein is CASSLSKANYGYTF. In nucleotides, the CDR3 is TGCGCCAGCAGCTTGAGTAAGGCTAACTATGGCTACACCTTC.

CDR3 bases: TGTGCCACCAGCAGAGCATCCTCCACCGGGGAGCTGTTTTTT. Translating gives CATSRASSTGELFF. The chain carries TRBV15 and TRBJ2-2; D not certain. From germline, CDR1 is LNHNV and CDR2 YYDKDF (reference sequence). V dropped 1 base and J dropped 4 bases, with 7 bases sitting between them. There are 14 residues in the CDR3.

The J gene is TRBJ1-4, the V gene TRBV12-3 or TRBV12-4, with D maybe TRBD1 (6 bases). The CDR3 is made up of 16 amino acids. With 3 bases removed from V and 7 bases from J, the gap between germline ends came to 18 bases. The CDR3 DNA is TGTGCCAGCAGTTTTAATGAGCGGACAGCGGGTGAAAAACTGTTTTTT. Encoded protein: CASSFNERTAGEKLFF.

This clonotype has ten or more counts. This chain links TRBV29-1 with TRBJ2-1; 16 positions match TRBD2. This CDR3 contains 18 residues. Germline CDR1 is SQVTM and CDR2 is ANQGSEA. V was clipped by 8 bases and J by 2 bases; unmatched bases: 12. CDR3 in DNA: TGCAGCCCTGACCGGGGACTAGCGGGAGGGGGAACCTACAATGAGCAGTTCTTC. It codes for CSPDRGLAGGGTYNEQFF.

This clonotype has ten or more counts. The rearrangement uses TRBV30 and TRBJ2-5; possible D gene TRBD1, 6 bases. Trimming took off 5 bases at V and 2 bases at J, with 12 bases between the two ends. From germline, CDR1 is GTSNPN and CDR2 SVGIG (reference sequence). This CDR3 region has 13 residues. The CDR3 DNA reads as TGTGCCTGGTCACAGGGTATTCAAGAGACCCAGTACTTC. It codes for CAWSQGIQETQYF.

At least ten counts were recorded for this clonotype. The chain employs TRBV18 and TRBJ2-1, with 7 nucleotides matching TRBD2. There are 14 residues in the CDR3. Germline CDR1 and CDR2: KGHSH and LQKENI. V shed 3 bases and J 6 bases; nucleotides not matched to a gene: 5. The CDR3 sequence is CASSPRGVANEQFF. CDR3 nucleotides: TGTGCCAGCTCACCCCGGGGGGTCGCCAATGAGCAGTTCTTC.

This clonotype was seen many times. The rearrangement links TRBV7-9 to TRBJ2-1, with a tentative D call TRBD2 (5 bases). Trimming stripped 4 bases from V and 9 bases from J, with 10 bases between. CDR1 and CDR2 from the germline V gene are SEHNR and FQNEAQ (reference sequence). The CDR3 contains 12 residues. The CDR3 DNA sequence: TGTGCCAGCAGCTGGTCACTAGTTGAGCAGTTCTTC. It codes for CASSWSLVEQFF.

The chain is built from TRBV10-3 and TRBJ2-1; TRBD2 matches 7 bases. CDR3 size: 17 residues. V dropped 2 bases and J dropped 2; count of bases not matched to a gene: 9. Germline V gene sequence: CDR1 ENHRY, CDR2 SYGVKD. CDR3 sequence (DNA): TGTGCCATCAGTGAGATACTAGCGCGGATCACCTACAATGAGCAGTTCTTC. It encodes CAISEILARITYNEQFF.

The V gene is TRBV28, the J gene TRBJ2-6; weak D call: TRBD2 (7 bases). CDR1 MDHEN and CDR2 SYDVKM come from the germline V gene. Trimming took off 6 bases at V and 4 bases at J, with 22 bases between the two ends. The CDR3 spans 18 residues. The CDR3 here is CASRSNRGGAAGANVLTF. CDR3 in DNA: TGTGCCAGCAGATCTAACCGAGGGGGGGCGGCGGGGGCCAACGTCCTGACTTTC.

This clonotype was counted at least ten times. The rearrangement uses TRBV12-3 or TRBV12-4 and TRBJ2-1; D may be TRBD2 (7 bases). V shed 2 bases and J shed 9 bases, with 11 bases lying between them. There are 13 residues in the CDR3. The CDR3 nucleotides are TGTGCCAGCAGTTTAAGGGGGGGAGGTGAGCAGTTCTTC. Translation: CASSLRGGGEQFF.